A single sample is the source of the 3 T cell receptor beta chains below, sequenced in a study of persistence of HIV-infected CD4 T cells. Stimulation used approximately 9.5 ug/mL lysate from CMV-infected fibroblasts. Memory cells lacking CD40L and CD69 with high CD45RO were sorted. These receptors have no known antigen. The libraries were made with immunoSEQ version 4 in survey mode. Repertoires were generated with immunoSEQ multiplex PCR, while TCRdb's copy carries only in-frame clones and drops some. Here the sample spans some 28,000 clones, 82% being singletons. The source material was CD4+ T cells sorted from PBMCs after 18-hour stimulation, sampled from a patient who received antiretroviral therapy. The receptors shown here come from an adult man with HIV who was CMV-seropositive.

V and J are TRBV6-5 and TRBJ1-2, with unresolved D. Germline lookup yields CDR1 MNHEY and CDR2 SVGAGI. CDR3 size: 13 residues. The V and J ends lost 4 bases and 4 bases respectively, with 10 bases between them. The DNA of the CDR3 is TGTGCCAGCAGTTCTGGACGTGGCTATGGCTACACCTTC. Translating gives CASSSGRGYGYTF.

DNA of the CDR3: TGTGCCAGTACCTTTGGCAACAATCAGCCCCAGCATTTT. Protein product: CASTFGNNQPQHF. The V and J genes are TRBV19 and TRBJ1-5; D is ambiguous. The CDR3 contains 13 residues. CDR1 is LNHDA, CDR2 SQIVND, per germline (reference sequence). Between the trimmed V and J ends, which lost 7 bases and 3 bases, there was a span of 10 bases.

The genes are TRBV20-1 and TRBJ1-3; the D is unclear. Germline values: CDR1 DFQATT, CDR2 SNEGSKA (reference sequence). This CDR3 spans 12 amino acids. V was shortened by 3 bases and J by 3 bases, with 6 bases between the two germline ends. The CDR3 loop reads CSASSFGNTIYF. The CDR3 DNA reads TGCAGTGCTAGTAGCTTTGGAAACACCATATATTTT.